Here is one T cell receptor (beta chain) with its context. Antigen: not known. Measured with immunoSEQ multiplex PCR; TCRdb has only the in-frame clones, and not every one. The sample yields hundreds of thousands of clones, about 86% seen once. This entry belongs to a study of Tregs in tolerant kidney transplant recipients. The study's findings and limits: Activated donor B cell expansion appeared to reveal the most relevant donor-specific TCRbeta repertoire.

Germline trimming cut 0 bases from V and 5 bases from J; bases unmatched to any gene: 3. This CDR3 has 14 amino acids. Germline V gene lookup returns CDR1 SGHRS and CDR2 YFSETQ. Unstimulated regulatory T cells (CD4+CD25+CD127-), CD4+CD25- non-regulatory cells, CD4 and CD8 cells were FACS-sorted from thawed PBMCs. This receptor was identified in a human donor in good health. The sequenced sample consisted of CD4+ T cells from blood. The chain uses TRBV5-1 and TRBJ2-7; 9 bases are shared with TRBD2. In nucleotides, the CDR3 is TGCGCCAGCAGCTTGGAGTCTAGCGGGAACGAGCAGTACTTC. Protein sequence: CASSLESSGNEQYF.